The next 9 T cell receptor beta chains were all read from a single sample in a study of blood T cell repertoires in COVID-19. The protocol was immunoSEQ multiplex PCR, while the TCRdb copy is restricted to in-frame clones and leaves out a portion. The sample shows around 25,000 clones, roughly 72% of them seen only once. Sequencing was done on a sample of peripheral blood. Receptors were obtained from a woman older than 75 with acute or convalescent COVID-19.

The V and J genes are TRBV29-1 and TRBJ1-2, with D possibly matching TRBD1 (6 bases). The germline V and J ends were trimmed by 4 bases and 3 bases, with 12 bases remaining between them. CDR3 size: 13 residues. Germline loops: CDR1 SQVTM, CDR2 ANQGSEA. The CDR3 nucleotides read TGCAGCGTTGGGGTTGGGGGCGACTATGGCTACACCTTC. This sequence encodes CSVGVGGDYGYTF.

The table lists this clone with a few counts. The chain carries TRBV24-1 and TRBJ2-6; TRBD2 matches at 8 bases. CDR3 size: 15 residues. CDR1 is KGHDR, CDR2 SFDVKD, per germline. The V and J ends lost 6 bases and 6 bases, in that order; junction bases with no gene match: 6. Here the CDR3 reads CATSTGGNKANVLTF. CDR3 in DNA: TGTGCCACCAGTACGGGAGGGAATAAGGCCAACGTCCTGACTTTC.

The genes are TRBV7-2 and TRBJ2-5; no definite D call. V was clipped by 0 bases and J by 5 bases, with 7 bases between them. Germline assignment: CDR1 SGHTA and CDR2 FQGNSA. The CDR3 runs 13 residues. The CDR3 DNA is TGTGCCAGCAGCTTAGCCCCCGGTGAGACCCAGTACTTC. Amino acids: CASSLAPGETQYF.

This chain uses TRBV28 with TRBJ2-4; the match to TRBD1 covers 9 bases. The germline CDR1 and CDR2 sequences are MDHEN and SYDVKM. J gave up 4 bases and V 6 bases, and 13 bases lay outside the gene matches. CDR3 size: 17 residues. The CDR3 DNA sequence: TGTGCCAGCAGCTCCCATGCCATCGGACAGGGGAAAAACATTCAGTACTTC. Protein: CASSSHAIGQGKNIQYF.

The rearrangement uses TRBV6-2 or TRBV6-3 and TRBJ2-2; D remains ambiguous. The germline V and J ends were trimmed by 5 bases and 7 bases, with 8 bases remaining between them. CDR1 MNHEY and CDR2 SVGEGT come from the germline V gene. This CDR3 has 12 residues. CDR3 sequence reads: CASSRALGELFF. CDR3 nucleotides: TGTGCCAGCAGTCGCGCACTCGGGGAGCTGTTTTTT.

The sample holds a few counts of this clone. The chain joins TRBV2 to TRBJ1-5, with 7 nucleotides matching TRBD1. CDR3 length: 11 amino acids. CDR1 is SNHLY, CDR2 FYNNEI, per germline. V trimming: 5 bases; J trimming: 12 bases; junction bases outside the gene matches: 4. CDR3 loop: CASSWTGNQHF. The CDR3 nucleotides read TGTGCCAGCAGTTGGACAGGCAACCAGCATTTT.

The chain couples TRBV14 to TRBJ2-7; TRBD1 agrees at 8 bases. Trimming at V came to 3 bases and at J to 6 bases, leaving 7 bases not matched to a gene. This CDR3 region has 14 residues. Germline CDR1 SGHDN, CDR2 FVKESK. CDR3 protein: CASSHGTGRLEQYF. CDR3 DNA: TGTGCCAGCAGCCACGGGACAGGAAGGCTCGAGCAGTACTTC. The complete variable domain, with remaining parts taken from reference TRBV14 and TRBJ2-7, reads EAGVTQFPSHSVIEKGQTVTLRCDPISGHDNLYWYRRVMGKEIKFLLHFVKESKQDESGMPNNRFLAERTGGTYSTLKVQPAELEDSGVYFCASSHGTGRLEQYFGPGTRLTVT.

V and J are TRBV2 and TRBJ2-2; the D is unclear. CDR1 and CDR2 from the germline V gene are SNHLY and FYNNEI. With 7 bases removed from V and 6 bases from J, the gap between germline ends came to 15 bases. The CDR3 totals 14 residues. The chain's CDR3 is CASKEREVAGELFF. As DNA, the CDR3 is TGTGCCAGCAAAGAGCGCGAGGTGGCCGGGGAGCTGTTTTTT.

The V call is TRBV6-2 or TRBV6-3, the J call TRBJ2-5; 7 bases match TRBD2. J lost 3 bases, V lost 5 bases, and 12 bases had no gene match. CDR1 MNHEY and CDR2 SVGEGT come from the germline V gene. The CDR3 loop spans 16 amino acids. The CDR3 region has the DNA TGTGCCAGCAGTGCCCCTGGCGGGAGAAGCGAAGAGACCCAGTACTTC. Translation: CASSAPGGRSEETQYF.